These 19 T cell receptor beta chains share one sample of origin, sequenced in a study of T cell repertoires in cytomegalovirus infection. TCRdb redid the calling of the reads with MiXCR, one entry per CDR3 protein. The data hold fewer than 200,000 distinct CDR3 sequences, with under 25% observed a single time. The specimen sequenced was PBMCs. Every receptor here comes from a human donor in good health (CMV status not recorded). Some clones in this sample may be carry-over from other donors' samples.

The rearrangement joins TRBV6-5 to TRBJ1-1; D remains ambiguous. The V end was cut by 2 bases, the J end by 9 bases, with 10 bases between. The CDR3 has 12 residues. CDR1 and CDR2 from the germline V gene are MNHEY and SVGAGI. The CDR3 DNA sequence: TGTGCCAGCAGTTACGGCGGGCTCCAAGCTTTCTTT. The encoded protein is CASSYGGLQAFF.

V and J are TRBV20-1 and TRBJ2-7, with 9 bases lining up with TRBD1. Germline V CDR1 and CDR2: DFQATT, SNEGSKA (reference sequence). The CDR3 loop spans 14 amino acids. Germline trimming cut 3 bases from V and 3 bases from J; bases unmatched to any gene: 6. The CDR3 region has the DNA TGCAGTGCTAGTCAGGGACAGGGACTCTACGAGCAGTACTTC. Translating gives CSASQGQGLYEQYF.

This clonotype was counted only a few times. The chain joins TRBV5-3 to TRBJ2-7; maybe TRBD2 (6 bases). TRBV5-3 is identified as an open reading frame with a role that is uncertain. V was shortened by 8 bases and J by 3 bases, with 15 bases between the two germline ends. The CDR3 length is 13 residues. The CDR3 here is CASGLGGNYEQYF. In DNA form, the CDR3 reads TGTGCCAGCGGCTTGGGGGGAAACTACGAGCAGTACTTC.

The gene calls are TRBV7-2 and TRBJ1-6; TRBD1 might be the D (5 bases). The germline gives CDR1 SGHTA, CDR2 FQGNSA. The V gene lost 6 bases and the J gene lost 5 bases, with 11 bases spanning the gap. CDR3 length equals 14 residues. The CDR3 DNA reads TGTGCCAGCAGGGTAGGGACCAATAATTCACCCCTCCACTTT. It specifies CASRVGTNNSPLHF.

This chain links TRBV19 with TRBJ1-1, with 7 bases identical to TRBD1. Germline V gives CDR1 LNHDA, CDR2 SQIVND (reference sequence). The CDR3 is made up of 15 amino acids. V trimming: 3 bases; J trimming: 2 bases; junction bases outside the gene matches: 6. The CDR3 sequence is CASSISGTANTEAFF. The CDR3 DNA reads as TGTGCCAGTAGTATCTCCGGGACAGCAAACACTGAAGCTTTCTTT.

Of note for this clonotype: Being one base from a much bigger clone, this may be a read error. The chain joins TRBV7-3 to TRBJ2-3; a weak D match, TRBD2 (6 bases). The germline V gene has CDR1 SGHTA and CDR2 FQGTGA. The CDR3 covers 12 residues. The DNA for the CDR3 is TGTGCCAGCAGCCCGGAGGGAAGCACGCATTATTTT. Translation gives CASSPEGSTHYF.

The chain combines TRBV20-1 with TRBJ1-6, with 9 bases aligning to TRBD1. Germline V gene lookup returns CDR1 DFQATT and CDR2 SNEGSKA (reference sequence). The CDR3 is made up of 13 amino acids. Germline trimming cut 5 bases from V and 7 bases from J; bases unmatched to any gene: 3. The CDR3 bases are TGCAGTGCTGGGGGACAGGGAAATTCACCCCTCCACTTT. Translating gives CSAGGQGNSPLHF.

This clonotype was seen a few times. The rearrangement uses TRBV7-9 and TRBJ2-1; D is perhaps TRBD2 (7 bases). The CDR3 extends over 16 amino acids. Germline V lookup: CDR1 SEHNR, CDR2 FQNEAQ (reference sequence). V was trimmed by 3 bases and J by 3 bases, leaving 15 bases between them. This CDR3 reads CASSFGEGGGYNEQFF. The CDR3 DNA sequence: TGTGCCAGCAGCTTTGGTGAGGGAGGGGGCTACAATGAGCAGTTCTTC.

This clonotype was observed a few times. V and J are TRBV5-6 and TRBJ2-7; 12 nucleotides align to TRBD2. The CDR3 has 14 amino acids. Germline loops: CDR1 SGHDT, CDR2 YYEEEE. Losses at the gene ends were 4 bases for V and 5 bases for J; bases not matched to a gene: 4. CDR3 bases: TGTGCCAGCAGCCAGACTAGCGGGAGCCACGAGCAGTACTTC. Amino acids: CASSQTSGSHEQYF.

This clonotype was seen more than once but under ten times. The chain couples TRBV29-1 to TRBJ2-1; 7 bases line up with TRBD2. Germline CDR1 is SQVTM and CDR2 is ANQGSEA. This CDR3 contains 15 residues. The V and J ends lost 1 base and 3 bases, in that order; junction bases with no gene match: 6. The chain's CDR3 is CSVEGGGIRYNEQFF. Written as DNA, the CDR3 is TGCAGCGTTGAAGGGGGGGGGATCCGCTACAATGAGCAGTTCTTC.

In its sample, this clonotype was seen a few times. The gene calls are TRBV6-5 and TRBJ1-4, with D perhaps matching TRBD1 (5 bases). Trimming took 6 bases from V and 5 from J, leaving 13 bases between them. From germline, CDR1 is MNHEY and CDR2 SVGAGI. The CDR3 runs 14 residues. CDR3 sequence (DNA): TGTGCCAGCAGGACCCGGGACGGAAATGAAAAACTGTTTTTT. Protein product: CASRTRDGNEKLFF.

The table lists this clonotype with many counts. This chain links TRBV23-1 with TRBJ1-5, with a tentative D call TRBD1 (5 bases). TRBV23-1 is an ORF for which the function is uncertain. Between the trimmed V and J ends, which lost 7 bases and 4 bases, there was a span of 23 bases. There are 17 residues in the CDR3. CDR3 amino acids: CASNFYLGVLRNQPQHF. CDR3 sequence (DNA): TGCGCCAGCAATTTTTATCTAGGGGTACTGCGGAATCAGCCCCAGCATTTT.

This clonotype was counted at least ten times. V and J are TRBV7-9 and TRBJ2-2; D remains ambiguous. The V gene lost 2 bases and the J gene lost 6 bases, with 4 bases spanning the gap. Germline CDR1 is SEHNR and CDR2 is FQNEAQ (reference sequence). The length of the CDR3 is 12 residues. CDR3 in amino acids: CASSLPPGELFF. The CDR3 nucleotides are TGTGCCAGCAGCTTACCCCCCGGGGAGCTGTTTTTT. Supplemented by reference TRBV7-9 and TRBJ2-2, the full variable domain reads DTGVSQNPRHKITKRGQNVTFRCDPISEHNRLYWYRQTLGQGPEFLTYFQNEAQLEKSRLLSDRFSAERPKGSFSTLEIQRTEQGDSAMYLCASSLPPGELFFGEGSRLTVL.

This clonotype has a handful of counts. Relative to the germline gene, one junction end is altered; a read error may explain this. The V and J genes are TRBV2 and TRBJ2-7; 11 bases agree with TRBD2. Germline V gene lookup returns CDR1 SNHLY and CDR2 FYNNEI. The CDR3 totals 16 residues. In DNA, the CDR3 is TGTGCCAGCAGGGAAGGGGGACTAGCGGTCGTTGGAGAGCAGTACTTC. It specifies CASREGGLAVVGEQYF. The full variable domain, with the rest looked up from reference TRBV2 and TRBJ2-7, is EPEVTQTPSHQVTQMGQEVILRCVPISNHLYFYWYRQILGQKVEFLVSFYNNEISEKSEIFDDQFSVERPDGSNFTLKIRSTKLEDSAMYFCASREGGLAVVGEQYFGPGTRLTVT.

This clonotype was detected a few times. This sequence joins TRBV7-6 and TRBJ1-6; unclear D gene. The germline V gene encodes CDR1 SGHVS and CDR2 FNYEAQ. V was clipped by 3 bases and J by 2 bases, with 5 bases between them. The CDR3 loop spans 14 amino acids. As DNA, the CDR3 is TGTGCCAGCAGCTTCGGGGCCTATAATTCACCCCTCCACTTT. Translation gives CASSFGAYNSPLHF.

Only a few counts were recorded for this clonotype. This chain connects TRBV7-3 to TRBJ2-3; TRBD2 agrees at 11 bases. J gave up 5 bases and V 4 bases, and 5 bases lay outside the gene matches. The germline gives CDR1 SGHTA, CDR2 FQGTGA. The CDR3 has 15 residues. As DNA, the CDR3 is TGTGCCAGCAGCTCTAGCGGGGGGTCGGTAGATACGCAGTATTTT. It is translated as CASSSSGGSVDTQYF.

This clonotype occurred once. This may come from a read error, since a much larger clone is one base off. The V and J genes are TRBV12-5 and TRBJ1-1, with 7 bases aligning to TRBD1. V shed 6 bases and J 2 bases; nucleotides not matched to a gene: 15. This CDR3 contains 17 residues. CDR1 is LGHNT and CDR2 is FRNRAP in the germline V gene. CDR3 in amino acids: CASGGPRGLRDNTEAFF. CDR3 nucleotides: TGTGCTAGTGGCGGACCAAGGGGGCTGAGAGATAACACTGAAGCTTTCTTT.

This clonotype occurred many times. This rearrangement joins TRBV7-8 to TRBJ1-5; 7 nucleotides line up with TRBD1. The germline V gene has CDR1 SGHVS and CDR2 FQNEAQ. The CDR3 loop spans 15 amino acids. V was pared by 7 bases and J by 4 bases, with 10 bases of the junction left unmatched. CDR3: CASKQSGTANQPQHF. Here the CDR3 DNA reads TGTGCCAGCAAGCAGTCCGGGACAGCTAATCAGCCCCAGCATTTT. Using reference TRBV7-8 and TRBJ1-5 for the parts outside the CDR3, the full variable domain is GAGVSQSPRYKVAKRGQDVALRCDPISGHVSLFWYQQALGQGPEFLTYFQNEAQLDKSGLPSDRFFAERPEGSVSTLKIQRTQQEDSAVYLCASKQSGTANQPQHFGDGTRLSIL.

The J gene is TRBJ2-3, the V gene TRBV19; D call uncertain. CDR3 length: 13 residues. Trimming removed 8 bases from V and 2 bases from J, with 11 bases in between. In germline, CDR1 is LNHDA, CDR2 SQIVND (reference sequence). CDR3 loop: CASRSTATDTQYF. CDR3 coding DNA: TGTGCCAGTCGGAGCACCGCCACAGATACGCAGTATTTT.